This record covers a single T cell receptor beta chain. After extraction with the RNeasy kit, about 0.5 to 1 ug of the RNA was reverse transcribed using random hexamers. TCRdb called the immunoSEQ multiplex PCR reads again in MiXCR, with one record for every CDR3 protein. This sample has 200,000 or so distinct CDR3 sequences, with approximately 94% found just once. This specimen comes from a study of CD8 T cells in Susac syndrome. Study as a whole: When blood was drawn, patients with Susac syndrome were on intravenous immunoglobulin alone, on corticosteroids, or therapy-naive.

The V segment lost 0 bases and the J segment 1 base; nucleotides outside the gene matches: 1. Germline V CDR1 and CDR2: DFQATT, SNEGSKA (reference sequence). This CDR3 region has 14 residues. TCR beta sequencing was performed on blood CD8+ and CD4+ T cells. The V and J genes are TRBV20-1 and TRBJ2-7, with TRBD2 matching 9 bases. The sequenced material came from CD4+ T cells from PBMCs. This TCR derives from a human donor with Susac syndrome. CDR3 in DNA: TGCAGTGCTAGAGATCTAGCGGGATCCTACGAGCAGTACTTC. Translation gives CSARDLAGSYEQYF.